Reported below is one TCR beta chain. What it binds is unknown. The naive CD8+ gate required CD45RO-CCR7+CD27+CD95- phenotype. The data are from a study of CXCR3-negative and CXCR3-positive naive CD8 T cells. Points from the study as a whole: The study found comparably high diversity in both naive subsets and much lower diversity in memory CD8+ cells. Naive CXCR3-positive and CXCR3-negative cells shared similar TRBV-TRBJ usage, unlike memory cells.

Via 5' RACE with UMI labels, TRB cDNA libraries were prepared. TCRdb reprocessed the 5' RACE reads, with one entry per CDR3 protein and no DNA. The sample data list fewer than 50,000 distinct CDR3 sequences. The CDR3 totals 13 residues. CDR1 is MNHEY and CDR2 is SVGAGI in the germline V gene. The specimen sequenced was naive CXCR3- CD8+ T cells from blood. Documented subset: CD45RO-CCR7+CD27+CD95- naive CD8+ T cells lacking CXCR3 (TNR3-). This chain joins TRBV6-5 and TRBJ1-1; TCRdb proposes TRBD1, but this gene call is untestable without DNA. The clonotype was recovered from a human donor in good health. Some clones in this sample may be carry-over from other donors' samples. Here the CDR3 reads CASSLTGYTEAFF.